The text below deals with one TCR beta chain. The data were taken from a study of technical replicates of blood from several donors. This CDR3 has 14 residues. Germline V gene data show CDR1 as SGHVS and CDR2 as FNYEAQ. The J segment lost 1 base and the V segment lost 5 bases, leaving 2 bases of the junction unmatched. Clones were sequenced by immunoSEQ multiplex PCR, and TCRdb holds only the in-frame ones, with some missing. Among 58,000 or so clones, approximately 86% were seen once, and the ten largest hold 5% to 6.5%. Sequenced sample: PBMCs. This TCR was recovered from a human donor in good health. Some clones in this sample may be carry-over from other donors' samples. This chain links TRBV7-6 with TRBJ2-7; 10 bases align to TRBD1. CDR3 DNA sequence: TGTGCCAGCAGCAGACAGGGGGCTTCCTACGAGCAGTACTTC. It specifies CASSRQGASYEQYF. Complete variable domain (other parts from reference TRBV7-6 and TRBJ2-7): GAGVSQSPRYKVTKRGQDVALRCDPISGHVSLYWYRQALGQGPEFLTYFNYEAQQDKSGLPNDRFSAERPEGSISTLTIQRTEQRDSAMYRCASSRQGASYEQYFGPGTRLTVT.